The next 7 T cell receptor beta chains were all read from a single sample in a study of T cell responses to AZD1222 COVID-19 vaccine. TCRdb's copy holds only in-frame clones and misses some; the assay was immunoSEQ multiplex PCR. The data show approximately 140,000 clones, 90% to 95% seen once. The sample was peripheral blood, taken on day 0 of MenACWY control vaccination. The source of these receptors is an adult in good health.

This clone was observed a single time. The V and J genes are TRBV11-3 and TRBJ1-1; D call uncertain. V dropped 5 bases and J dropped 4 bases, with 26 bases sitting between them. This CDR3 is built from 18 residues. Germline CDR1 is SGHNT and CDR2 is YENEEA. The CDR3 DNA reads TGTGCCAGCAGCCCCGGCCCGGCGCAAAGGGAGGGTACCACTGAAGCTTTCTTT. Translating gives CASSPGPAQREGTTEAFF.

The chain's CDR3 is CATSRDQGRTEAFF. CDR3 nucleotides: TGTGCCACCAGCAGAGATCAAGGGCGGACTGAAGCTTTCTTT. The chain joins TRBV15 to TRBJ1-1; the D is unclear. The CDR3 spans 14 residues. Germline lookup yields CDR1 LNHNV and CDR2 YYDKDF (reference sequence). V lost 0 bases, J lost 5 bases, and 10 bases lay in between.

The rearrangement uses TRBV5-1 and TRBJ2-7; no firm D call. From germline, CDR1 is SGHRS and CDR2 YFSETQ. The CDR3 is made up of 13 amino acids. The ends were cut back, 7 bases at V and 3 bases at J, with 14 bases in the middle. CDR3 region: CASGTKESYEQYF. The CDR3 coding sequence is TGCGCCAGCGGCACGAAAGAGAGCTACGAGCAGTACTTC.

The genes are TRBV6-5 and TRBJ1-1; no reliable D call. The CDR3 has 12 amino acids. The germline CDR1 and CDR2 sequences are MNHEY and SVGAGI. Trimming removed 5 bases at V and 5 bases at J, with 9 bases between. CDR3: CASSPGRTEAFF. The CDR3 DNA reads as TGTGCCAGCAGTCCTGGCAGGACTGAAGCTTTCTTT.

The chain has TRBV3-1 (or the pseudogene TRBV3-2) and TRBJ1-1; weak D call: TRBD1 (5 bases). V was pared by 4 bases and J by 5 bases, with 11 bases between. Per the germline V gene, CDR1 is LGHDT and CDR2 is YNNKEL (reference sequence). This CDR3 is built from 13 residues. CDR3 coding DNA: TGTGCCAGCAGCCCACAGGTGGGGACTGAAGCTTTCTTT. It encodes CASSPQVGTEAFF.

The chain employs TRBV7-9 and TRBJ2-7, with D unresolved. CDR3 length equals 13 residues. Trimming took off 7 bases at V and 2 bases at J, with 12 bases between the two ends. In germline, CDR1 is SEHNR, CDR2 FQNEAQ (reference sequence). As DNA, the CDR3 is TGTGCCAGCACCCCGAAGACCACCTACGAGCAGTACTTC. Protein sequence: CASTPKTTYEQYF.

The rearrangement links TRBV19 to TRBJ1-1; D call uncertain. With 5 bases removed from V and 1 base from J, the gap between germline ends came to 5 bases. Germline CDR1 reads LNHDA; CDR2 reads SQIVND (reference sequence). This CDR3 is 12 amino acids long. For the CDR3, the DNA is TGTGCCAGTAGTTGGGAGAACACTGAAGCTTTCTTT. Its protein is CASSWENTEAFF.